The 5 T cell receptor beta chains reported below all come from one sample, sequenced in a study of cytomegalovirus exposure and HLA in healthy donors. The PCR had 60 Vbeta and 13 Jbeta primers. The repertoire was sequenced with immunoSEQ multiplex PCR; TCRdb's copy has only in-frame clones and lacks some. Reported are tens of thousands of clones; the ten largest clones contain 17%. Sequencing used PBMCs. The source of these receptors is a male donor in good health and CMV-seronegative.

The chain carries TRBV5-1 and TRBJ1-1; D is possibly TRBD1 (5 bases). Germline assignment: CDR1 SGHRS and CDR2 YFSETQ. The ends were cut back, 0 bases at V and 1 base at J, with 10 bases in the middle. The CDR3 runs 15 residues. The CDR3 nucleotides are TGCGCCAGCAGCTTGGGTGTCAGGGCGAACACTGAAGCTTTCTTT. Encoded protein: CASSLGVRANTEAFF.

This chain links TRBV18 with TRBJ1-6, with D maybe TRBD1 (6 bases). The CDR3 has 13 amino acids. Germline CDR1 reads KGHSH; CDR2 reads LQKENI. Between the trimmed V and J ends, which lost 4 bases and 8 bases, there was a span of 9 bases. The CDR3 DNA is TGTGCCAGCTCACAGAACAGGGATTCACCCCTCCACTTT. Its translation: CASSQNRDSPLHF.

The gene calls are TRBV5-1 and TRBJ2-7; possible D gene TRBD2, 5 bases. Trimming took off 4 bases at V and 2 bases at J, with 13 bases between the two ends. There are 14 residues in the CDR3. In germline, CDR1 is SGHRS, CDR2 YFSETQ. For the CDR3, the DNA is TGCGCCAGCAGCGGCTCGGGATTCGCCTACGAGCAGTACTTC. This translates into CASSGSGFAYEQYF.

The J gene is TRBJ2-5, the V gene TRBV30; a possible D gene is TRBD1 (5 bases). The J call may not be correct, given that the DNA end is closer to TRBJ2-7. The CDR3 is 12 residues long. Looked up from germline, CDR1 is GTSNPN and CDR2 is SVGIG (reference sequence). CDR3 residues: CAWSAQGFEQYF. CDR3 bases: TGTGCCTGGAGTGCCCAGGGTTTCGAGCAGTACTTC.

This chain joins TRBV7-9 and TRBJ1-1, with D perhaps TRBD1 (6 bases). Germline V CDR1 and CDR2: SEHNR, FQNEAQ (reference sequence). Trimming took 5 bases from V and 0 from J, leaving 10 bases between them. This CDR3 spans 14 amino acids. CDR3 DNA: TGTGCCAGCAGCAAACAGGGTATGAACACTGAAGCTTTCTTT. It specifies CASSKQGMNTEAFF.